This entry lists 24 T cell receptor beta chains sequenced from one sample in a study of high-grade serous ovarian cancer treatment subgroups. Tumor samples were obtained before definitive surgery or chemotherapy. The data were produced by immunoSEQ multiplex PCR, yet TCRdb's version contains in-frame clones alone and is incomplete. The sample includes roughly 2,000 clones, about 66% of them seen just once. What was sequenced was tumor tissue. These receptors were obtained from a human donor with high-grade serous ovarian cancer.

The chain uses TRBV18 and TRBJ2-4; 11 bases align to TRBD1. This CDR3 spans 20 amino acids. Per germline, CDR1 KGHSH and CDR2 LQKENI. V dropped 6 bases and J dropped 3; count of bases not matched to a gene: 19. The DNA of the CDR3 is TGTGCCAGCTCGTCAGGGGACAGGGGGTATAGCCGATTGGACAAAAACATTCAGTACTTC. It is translated as CASSSGDRGYSRLDKNIQYF.

The rearrangement uses TRBV7-3 and TRBJ1-1; D unclear. Germline values: CDR1 SGHTA, CDR2 FQGTGA. Deletions cut 5 bases from V and 5 bases from J, with 15 bases between. The CDR3 consists of 14 residues. CDR3 coding DNA: TGTGCCAGCAGCATAGGGCCAGTGGGGACTGAAGCTTTCTTT. Protein: CASSIGPVGTEAFF.

The genes are TRBV15 and TRBJ1-5, with 8 bases lining up with TRBD1. This CDR3 is 16 amino acids long. Germline loops: CDR1 LNHNV, CDR2 YYDKDF (reference sequence). With 0 bases clipped from V and 7 bases from J, the junction kept 8 bases outside the gene matches. CDR3 region: CATSRDITGGRQPQHF. The CDR3 DNA reads TGTGCCACCAGCAGAGATATAACAGGGGGGAGGCAGCCCCAGCATTTT.

For the CDR3, the DNA is TGTGCCATCAGTGGATCTGGTGAGGGGACCTATGGCTACACCTTC. Its translation: CAISGSGEGTYGYTF. V gene TRBV10-3 combines with J gene TRBJ1-2; D may be TRBD1 (5 bases). The CDR3 is made up of 15 amino acids. The germline V and J ends were trimmed by 4 bases and 4 bases, with 16 bases remaining between them. Germline CDR1 reads ENHRY; CDR2 reads SYGVKD.

This clone was seen a few times. CDR3 amino acids: CASSPRGYTEAFF. As DNA, the CDR3 is TGTGCCAGCTCACCACGAGGCTACACTGAAGCTTTCTTT. J is TRBJ1-1 and V is TRBV18; the D is unclear. CDR3 length equals 13 residues. Trimming pared 1 base from V and 3 bases from J, leaving 6 bases between. CDR1 is KGHSH, CDR2 LQKENI, per germline.

The J gene is TRBJ1-2, the V gene TRBV6-5, with TRBD1 identical over 11 bases. Trimming at V came to 2 bases and at J to 4 bases, leaving 6 bases not matched to a gene. The CDR3 spans 16 residues. The germline V gene has CDR1 MNHEY and CDR2 SVGAGI. The CDR3 reads CASSYLRTGGSYGYTF. Here the CDR3 DNA reads TGTGCCAGCAGTTACCTAAGGACAGGGGGCAGCTATGGCTACACCTTC.

The chain carries TRBV6-6 and TRBJ1-4; 9 bases line up with TRBD1. The germline V gene encodes CDR1 MNHNY and CDR2 SVGAGI (reference sequence). The ends lost 7 bases at V and 8 bases at J; junction bases unmatched: 2. The CDR3 has 12 amino acids. The CDR3 protein is CASTGQGEKLFF. The CDR3 DNA reads as TGTGCCAGCACCGGACAGGGGGAAAAACTGTTTTTT.

Only a few counts were recorded for this clone. The rearrangement links TRBV15 to TRBJ2-1, with a possible D match to TRBD1 (5 bases). The V end lost 8 bases, the J end lost 4 bases, and 12 bases lay between the germline ends. Germline V lookup: CDR1 LNHNV, CDR2 YYDKDF (reference sequence). The CDR3 contains 13 residues. The CDR3 DNA sequence: TGTGCCACCCTTATGGCAGGGTACAATGAGCAGTTCTTC. Protein sequence: CATLMAGYNEQFF.

This clone was seen only a few times. The CDR3 loop reads CASSLAGWRRGEEQFF. CDR3 bases: TGTGCCAGCAGCTTGGCGGGGTGGCGGCGGGGCGAGGAGCAGTTCTTC. V is TRBV5-8 and J is TRBJ2-1; possible D gene TRBD2, 6 bases. CDR1 SGHTS and CDR2 YDEGEE come from the germline V gene. The length of the CDR3 is 16 residues. V was trimmed by 0 bases and J by 10 bases, leaving 20 bases between them.

The J gene is TRBJ1-3, the V gene TRBV2, with D perhaps matching TRBD1 (6 bases). The germline gives CDR1 SNHLY, CDR2 FYNNEI. V lost 1 base and J 0 bases, leaving 10 bases between the germline ends. The CDR3 extends over 16 amino acids. The CDR3: CASSEETGISGNTIYF. CDR3 nucleotide sequence: TGTGCCAGCAGTGAAGAGACAGGAATCTCTGGAAACACCATATATTTT. The whole variable domain, filled in from reference TRBV2 and TRBJ1-3, reads EPEVTQTPSHQVTQMGQEVILRCVPISNHLYFYWYRQILGQKVEFLVSFYNNEISEKSEIFDDQFSVERPDGSNFTLKIRSTKLEDSAMYFCASSEETGISGNTIYFGEGSWLTVV.

This clone was counted between two and nine times. The chain combines TRBV2 with TRBJ2-5, with TRBD2 matching over 7 bases. Germline CDR1 and CDR2: SNHLY and FYNNEI. V was clipped by 6 bases and J by 1 base; unmatched bases: 5. This CDR3 is built from 14 residues. CDR3 bases: TGTGCCAGCAGGGGAGGGACTCTCCAAGAGACCCAGTACTTC. Protein sequence: CASRGGTLQETQYF.

This clone was recorded only once. The chain links TRBV19 to TRBJ1-5; D ambiguous. V was clipped by 3 bases and J by 4 bases, with 7 bases between them. The CDR3 sequence is 13 residues long. Germline CDR1 LNHDA, CDR2 SQIVND (reference sequence). The CDR3 DNA follows: TGTGCCAGTAGTATGTCGCTTAATCAGCCCCAGCATTTT. Translating gives CASSMSLNQPQHF.

The chain joins TRBV9 to TRBJ2-3; D unclear. This CDR3 is built from 15 residues. V lost 0 bases to trimming and J lost 1 base, with 9 bases between them. Germline assignment: CDR1 SGDLS and CDR2 YYNGEE. CDR3 coding DNA: TGTGCCAGCAGCGTAGGGGGAAGGGGCACAGATACGCAGTATTTT. Protein sequence: CASSVGGRGTDTQYF.

This chain links TRBV5-4 with TRBJ1-1; D unresolved. V was pared by 0 bases and J by 8 bases, with 5 bases between. This CDR3 spans 11 amino acids. Germline V gene lookup returns CDR1 SGHNT and CDR2 YYREEE (reference sequence). The CDR3 coding sequence is TGTGCCAGCAGCTTGGGGAGGGAAGCTTTCTTT. Translated, it gives CASSLGREAFF.

In the case of this clone: The sample has other DNA sequences that encode this CDR3 too. The chain couples TRBV5-4 to TRBJ2-7; unclear D gene. Between the trimmed V and J ends, which lost 3 bases and 3 bases, there was a span of 10 bases. This CDR3 has 13 residues. Germline V gene lookup returns CDR1 SGHNT and CDR2 YYREEE (reference sequence). CDR3 region: CASSYSRDYEQYF. DNA for the CDR3: TGTGCCAGCAGCTACTCAAGGGACTACGAGCAGTACTTC. The complete variable domain, with remaining parts taken from reference TRBV5-4 and TRBJ2-7, reads ETGVTQSPTHLIKTRGQQVTLRCSSQSGHNTVSWYQQALGQGPQFIFQYYREEENGRGNFPPRFSGLQFPNYSSELNVNALELDDSALYLCASSYSRDYEQYFGPGTRLTVT.

The J gene is TRBJ2-7, the V gene TRBV4-1; no clear D. Deletions cut 0 bases from V and 7 bases from J, with 10 bases between. The germline gives CDR1 MGHRA, CDR2 YSYEKL. CDR3 length equals 13 residues. The CDR3 region is CASSQDPGREQYF. CDR3 sequence (DNA): TGCGCCAGCAGCCAAGATCCAGGACGAGAGCAGTACTTC.

V is TRBV5-1 and J is TRBJ2-1; TRBD1 might be the D (8 bases). The germline V and J ends were trimmed by 4 bases and 6 bases, with 17 bases remaining between them. The CDR3 sequence is 15 residues long. Germline V gives CDR1 SGHRS, CDR2 YFSETQ. The DNA of the CDR3 is TGCGCCAGCAGCACAGGACAGGGAGGGTCCAATGAGCAGTTCTTC. Translation gives CASSTGQGGSNEQFF.

V and J are TRBV5-3 and TRBJ1-2; perhaps TRBD1 as D (5 bases). TRBV5-3 belongs to the ORF category, with a function that is uncertain. The CDR3 is made up of 17 amino acids. The V end lost 0 bases, the J end lost 4 bases, and 19 bases lay between the germline ends. For the CDR3, the DNA is TGTGCCAGAAGCTTGGAGGAGGGGAAAAGGGGAATCTATGGCTACACCTTC. Translated: CARSLEEGKRGIYGYTF.

This sequence joins TRBV5-4 and TRBJ2-4, with 7 bases lining up with TRBD2. The ends lost 4 bases at V and 0 bases at J; junction bases unmatched: 4. This CDR3 spans 15 amino acids. Germline V CDR1 and CDR2: SGHNT, YYREEE (reference sequence). The CDR3 reads CASSGGEVAKNIQYF. CDR3 in DNA: TGTGCCAGCAGCGGGGGGGAGGTAGCCAAAAACATTCAGTACTTC.

The chain employs TRBV7-3 and TRBJ2-3; TRBD2 agrees at 8 bases. Trimming removed 4 bases from V and 5 bases from J; junction bases left unmatched: 5. This CDR3 is 14 amino acids long. Germline assignment: CDR1 SGHTA and CDR2 FQGTGA. The CDR3 DNA follows: TGTGCCAGCAGCTATAGCGGGGCTGGAGATACGCAGTATTTT. Translated, it gives CASSYSGAGDTQYF.

The chain recombines TRBV19 with TRBJ1-2; 10 bases fit TRBD1. Germline assignment: CDR1 LNHDA and CDR2 SQIVND (reference sequence). The ends lost 3 bases at V and 8 bases at J; junction bases unmatched: 9. CDR3 length: 15 amino acids. CDR3 loop: CASSIEGQGIWGYTF. The CDR3 DNA sequence: TGTGCCAGTAGTATTGAGGGACAGGGGATCTGGGGCTACACCTTC.

The chain joins TRBV6-6 to TRBJ2-2; no reliable D call. This CDR3 is 14 amino acids long. The germline V gene has CDR1 MNHNY and CDR2 SVGAGI (reference sequence). The V end was cut by 6 bases, the J end by 0 bases, with 8 bases between. CDR3 nucleotides: TGTGCCAGCAGATCCGCTTCGAACACCGGGGAGCTGTTTTTT. This gives the protein CASRSASNTGELFF.

The CDR3 sequence: CASRISSGEQFF. CDR3 in DNA: TGCGCCAGCAGGATCTCTTCGGGTGAGCAGTTCTTC. The V and J genes are TRBV10-2 and TRBJ2-1; D gene unclear. Germline assignment: CDR1 WSHSY and CDR2 SAAADI. V dropped 6 bases and J dropped 9 bases, with 12 bases sitting between them. The CDR3 length is 12 residues.

The J gene is TRBJ2-5, the V gene TRBV7-2; 8 bases match TRBD1. The J call may be in error: the DNA end matches TRBJ2-7 better. Per germline, CDR1 SGHTA and CDR2 FQGNSA. The CDR3 loop spans 14 amino acids. CDR3 nucleotides: TGTGCCAGCAGCTTAGTCAGGGGGCTCTACGAGCAGTACTTC. Encoded protein: CASSLVRGLYEQYF.